The T cell receptor beta chain under discussion was sequenced for a study of cytomegalovirus exposure and HLA in healthy donors. Germline-derived CDR1 and CDR2 are SGHVS and FNYEAQ. Unmatched junction bases numbered 8, after V lost 5 bases and J lost 5 bases. The CDR3 covers 14 residues. Primers included in the PCR were 60 Vbeta and 13 Jbeta primers. Generated by immunoSEQ multiplex PCR, the TCRdb table keeps only in-frame clones and is missing some. The profile shows tens of thousands of clones, 70% to 80% of them singletons. Sequenced material: PBMCs. This TCR was sampled from an older woman in good health and CMV-seropositive. The V and J genes are TRBV7-6 and TRBJ2-5; 7 bases map to TRBD1. CDR3 in DNA: TGTGCCAGCAGCAGACAGGGTGATGTGGAGACCCAGTACTTC. Translating gives CASSRQGDVETQYF.